A single sample gave rise to the 11 T cell receptor beta chains below, sequenced in a study of T cell responses to AZD1222 COVID-19 vaccine. The method was immunoSEQ multiplex PCR; TCRdb's version includes in-frame clones alone and lacks a portion of them. Of 150,000 to 200,000 clones listed, less than 90% are singletons. The starting material was peripheral blood, obtained on day 0 of AZD1222 vaccination. The receptors come from an adult in good health.

The chain uses TRBV29-1 and TRBJ1-2, with a tentative D call TRBD1 (6 bases). Germline loops: CDR1 SQVTM, CDR2 ANQGSEA. The CDR3 runs to 15 residues. The V gene lost 1 base and the J gene lost 0 bases, with 12 bases spanning the gap. The CDR3 reads CSVEAWSGANYGYTF. CDR3 sequence (DNA): TGCAGCGTTGAAGCTTGGTCAGGGGCTAACTATGGCTACACCTTC.

The chain links TRBV29-1 to TRBJ1-2; D is unclear. The CDR3 contains 12 residues. Germline lookup yields CDR1 SQVTM and CDR2 ANQGSEA. V was cut by 4 bases and J by 2 bases, with 8 bases left in between. CDR3 in amino acids: CSVVLENYGYTF. CDR3 coding DNA: TGCAGCGTTGTATTGGAGAACTATGGCTACACCTTC.

The chain has TRBV7-2 and TRBJ2-5; 14 bases agree with TRBD2. Germline CDR1 and CDR2: SGHTA and FQGNSA. CDR3 length: 18 residues. J gave up 4 bases and V 5 bases, and 12 bases lay outside the gene matches. The CDR3 is CASSPYGTSGRVSETQYF. CDR3 DNA: TGTGCCAGCAGCCCATATGGGACTAGCGGGAGAGTGTCAGAGACCCAGTACTTC.

V gene TRBV10-3 combines with J gene TRBJ2-4, with D possibly TRBD1 on 5 matching bases. V was cut by 2 bases and J by 8 bases, with 13 bases left in between. This CDR3 comprises 14 residues. From germline, CDR1 is ENHRY and CDR2 SYGVKD. The CDR3 DNA reads TGTGCCATCAGTGAGAGGGGCCCGAGTGACATTCAGTACTTC. Its translation: CAISERGPSDIQYF.

The rearrangement uses TRBV11-2 and TRBJ1-1; 9 bases are shared with TRBD1. Germline V gene lookup returns CDR1 SGHAT and CDR2 FQNNGV. The V and J ends lost 4 bases and 6 bases, in that order; junction bases with no gene match: 9. The CDR3 length is 15 residues. The CDR3 sequence is CASSSPGTGRPEAFF. The CDR3 DNA sequence: TGTGCCAGCAGCTCCCCCGGGACAGGGCGACCTGAAGCTTTCTTT.

This chain connects TRBV11-2 to TRBJ2-3; D is ambiguous. With 1 base removed from V and 0 bases from J, the gap between germline ends came to 11 bases. Germline CDR1 reads SGHAT; CDR2 reads FQNNGV. The CDR3 extends over 16 amino acids. The CDR3 DNA is TGTGCCAGCAGCTTAGTTGCCCCAACTAGCACAGATACGCAGTATTTT. Its protein product is CASSLVAPTSTDTQYF. Variable domain in full (rest from reference TRBV11-2 and TRBJ2-3): EAGVAQSPRYKIIEKRQSVAFWCNPISGHATLYWYQQILGQGPKLLIQFQNNGVVDDSQLPKDRFSAERLKGVDSTLKIQPAKLEDSAVYLCASSLVAPTSTDTQYFGPGTRLTVL.

The chain links TRBV28 to TRBJ1-2; 11 bases are a match to TRBD1. CDR1 is MDHEN and CDR2 is SYDVKM in the germline V gene. This CDR3 region has 17 residues. Unmatched junction bases numbered 11, after V lost 6 bases and J lost 2 bases. The CDR3: CASSPPGQGGQNYGYTF. CDR3 DNA: TGTGCCAGCAGCCCCCCGGGACAGGGGGGACAGAACTATGGCTACACCTTC.

This clone was picked up a small number of times. The rearrangement uses TRBV6-6 and TRBJ2-7; D not certain. CDR3 length: 15 residues. Germline V gene lookup returns CDR1 MNHNY and CDR2 SVGAGI (reference sequence). Between the trimmed V and J ends, which lost 4 bases and 1 base, there was a span of 14 bases. The CDR3 reads CASSSLRPPSYEQYV. The CDR3 bases are TGTGCCAGCAGTTCCTTGCGGCCTCCTTCCTACGAGCAGTACGTC.

V usage is TRBV16 and J usage is TRBJ1-3, with D maybe TRBD1 (5 bases). Germline V gene data show CDR1 as KGHSY and CDR2 as FQNENV. V was trimmed by 0 bases and J by 6 bases, leaving 12 bases between them. CDR3 length: 15 amino acids. The CDR3 region has the DNA TGTGCCAGCAGCCAATCGGCCAGGGAGGCAAACACCATATATTTT. Translated, it gives CASSQSAREANTIYF. Looking up the rest from reference TRBV16 and TRBJ1-3 gives the full variable domain: GEEVAQTPKHLVRGEGQKAKLYCAPIKGHSYVFWYQQVLKNEFKFLISFQNENVFDETGMPKERFSAKCLPNSPCSLEIQATKLEDSAVYFCASSQSAREANTIYFGEGSWLTVV.

The rearrangement joins TRBV25-1 to TRBJ2-1; 13 bases agree with TRBD2. This CDR3 has 13 amino acids. CDR1 and CDR2 from the germline V gene are MGHDK and SYGVNS. The V and J ends lost 8 bases and 6 bases, in that order; junction bases with no gene match: 1. In DNA, the CDR3 is TGTGCCAGCGGACTAGCGGGAGTCAATGAGCAGTTCTTC. It translates to CASGLAGVNEQFF.

This chain connects TRBV27 to TRBJ1-2, with D unclear. Germline CDR1 MNHEY, CDR2 SMNVEV (reference sequence). The CDR3 runs 13 residues. The V end lost 6 bases, the J end lost 8 bases, and 16 bases lay between the germline ends. The CDR3 region has the DNA TGTGCCAGCAGCAGCGACTTCTATGTGGGCTACACCTTC. Protein sequence: CASSSDFYVGYTF.